This T cell receptor beta chain was identified during a study of post-analysis software for immune sequencing data. Study in general: In terms of disease course, relapsing-remitting, secondary progressive and progressive-relapsing multiple sclerosis were included.

cDNA libraries for TCR beta contained unique molecular identifiers. Yield was approximately 500,000 cDNA molecules from approximately 0.95 to 9.8 million T cells. MiXCR, applied by TCRdb to the PCR reads, yields one record per CDR3 protein. Altogether approximately 460,000 distinct CDR3 sequences are present, approximately 45% being singletons, with the ten largest covering roughly 12%. This clonotype turned up a few times. Its antigen remains unidentified. General study results and limits: TRBV5-6, TRBV5-1 and TRBV20-1 belonged to a set of about five TRBV segments that were more frequent in patients than controls.

Per the germline V gene, CDR1 is SQVTM and CDR2 is ANQGSEA. After removal of 0 bases from V and 0 bases from J, the junction contained 5 bases not matched to a gene. The CDR3 is made up of 16 amino acids. The sample comprised blood. The sequence derives from a girl aged 10 to 17 with multiple sclerosis. The chain employs TRBV29-1 and TRBJ2-1, with 7 bases that match TRBD1. The DNA for the CDR3 is TGCAGCGTTGAAGATGAGACAGGGAGCTCCTACAATGAGCAGTTCTTC. Encoded protein: CSVEDETGSSYNEQFF.